The T cell receptor beta chain under discussion was sequenced for a study of cytomegalovirus exposure and HLA in healthy donors. PCR used 60 Vbeta primers and 13 Jbeta primers. Original processing notes: Later work found 65 million to 85 million unique TCR beta chains, with roughly 11 million shared. Profiling relied on immunoSEQ multiplex PCR, and the TCRdb table lists in-frame clones only, not all of them. That table supplies the V and J calls and clone size; D and trimming were determined from the DNA. The sample shows some 97,000 clones, 79% of them seen only once. The CDR3 has 12 residues. V dropped 6 bases and J dropped 5 bases, with 8 bases sitting between them. Germline V lookup: CDR1 MNHNY, CDR2 SVGAGI (reference sequence).

This TCR derives from a female donor in good health and CMV-seropositive. This chain uses TRBV6-6 with TRBJ2-1, with D possibly being TRBD2 (5 bases). Material: PBMCs. This CDR3 reads CASRGGNNEQFF. CDR3 DNA: TGTGCCAGCAGAGGAGGTAACAATGAGCAGTTCTTC.